The T cell receptor (beta chain) described here comes from a study of blood T cell repertoires in COVID-19. As for the study in general: Sites across the United States, Italy and Spain contributed samples from acute and convalescent COVID-19. The cDNA or gDNA used as material had been derived from T cells, B-cell-depleted T cells, or PBMCs.

Per the original data handling: Reference gene primer amplification gave nucleated cell count estimates. The protocol was immunoSEQ multiplex PCR, while the TCRdb copy is restricted to in-frame clones and leaves out a portion. D and trimming come from the DNA, and the V and J calls and clone size come from that table. This sample yields roughly 100,000 clones, of which 84% are seen a single time; less than 2% belongs to the top ten. V lost 2 bases and J 5 bases, leaving 6 bases between the germline ends. Germline V CDR1 and CDR2: LNHDA, SQIVND (reference sequence). The CDR3 totals 12 residues. This clone has more than one count but fewer than ten.

V usage is TRBV19 and J usage is TRBJ1-2; no reliable D call. The TCR was taken from a man aged 65 to 79 with active or convalescent COVID-19. Sequencing was performed on peripheral blood. The CDR3, as DNA: TGTGCCAGTAGTATAAACAGATATGGCTACACCTTC. Encoded protein: CASSINRYGYTF.